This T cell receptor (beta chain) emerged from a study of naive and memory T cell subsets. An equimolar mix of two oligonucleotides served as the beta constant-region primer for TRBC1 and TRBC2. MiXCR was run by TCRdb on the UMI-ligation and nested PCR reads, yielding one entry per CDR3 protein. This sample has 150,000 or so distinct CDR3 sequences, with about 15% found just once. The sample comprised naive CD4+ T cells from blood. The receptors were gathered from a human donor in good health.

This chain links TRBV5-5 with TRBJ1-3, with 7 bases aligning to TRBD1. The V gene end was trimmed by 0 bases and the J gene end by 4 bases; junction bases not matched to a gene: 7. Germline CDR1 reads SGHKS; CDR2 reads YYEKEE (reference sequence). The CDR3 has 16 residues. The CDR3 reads CASSLGLTGIGNTIYF. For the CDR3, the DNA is TGTGCCAGCAGCTTGGGATTGACAGGGATAGGAAACACCATATATTTT.